Listed here is a single T cell receptor (beta chain). Its antigen is undetermined. These data originate in a study of CD8 T cells in Susac syndrome. General study findings and limits: The authors acknowledged that the study's TCR sequencing and HLA analysis involved relatively few individuals.

The CDR3 consists of 15 residues. Unmatched junction bases numbered 13, after V lost 8 bases and J lost 3 bases. The RNA, about 0.5 to 1 ug, was put through reverse transcription using random hexamers. A multiplex approach, immunoSEQ multiplex PCR, amplified TCR beta CDR3 across 54 Vbeta and 13 Jbeta. TCRdb ran MiXCR on the immunoSEQ multiplex PCR reads and lists one entry per CDR3 protein. This sample yields hundreds of thousands of distinct CDR3 sequences, of which 92% are seen a single time; about 0.13% belongs to the top ten. Sequencing of TCR beta was undertaken in CD8+ and CD4+ T cells derived from blood. Relapsing-remitting disease, either stable or active, was present in the treatment-naive patients who were the multiple sclerosis controls.

The V call is TRBV6-7, the J call TRBJ2-7, with 7 bases matching TRBD2. TRBV6-7 belongs to the ORF category, with a function that is uncertain. Material: CD8+ T cells from PBMCs. The TCR was taken from a human donor with multiple sclerosis. CDR3 bases: TGTGCCAGCTTAGGTCGGGCGGGGGATGTCTACGAGCAGTACTTC. Its protein is CASLGRAGDVYEQYF.